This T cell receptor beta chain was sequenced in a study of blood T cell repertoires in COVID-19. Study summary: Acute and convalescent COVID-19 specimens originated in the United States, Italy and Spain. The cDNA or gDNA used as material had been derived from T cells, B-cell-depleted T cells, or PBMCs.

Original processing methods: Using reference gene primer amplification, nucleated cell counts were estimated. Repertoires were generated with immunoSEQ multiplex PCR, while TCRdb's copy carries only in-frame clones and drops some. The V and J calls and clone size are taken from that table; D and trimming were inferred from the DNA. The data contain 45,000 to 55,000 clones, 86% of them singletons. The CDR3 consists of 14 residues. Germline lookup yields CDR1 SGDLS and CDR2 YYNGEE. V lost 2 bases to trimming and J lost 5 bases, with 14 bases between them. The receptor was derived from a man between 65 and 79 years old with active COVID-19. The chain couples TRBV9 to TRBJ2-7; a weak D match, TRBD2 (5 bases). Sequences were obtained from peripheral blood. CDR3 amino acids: CASSVEGLMDEQYF. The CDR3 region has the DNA TGTGCCAGCAGCGTCGAGGGTCTGATGGACGAGCAGTACTTC.